The 10 T cell receptor beta chains listed next were all sequenced from one sample in a study of blood T cell repertoires in COVID-19. The method was immunoSEQ multiplex PCR; TCRdb's version includes in-frame clones alone and lacks a portion of them. This sample carries 400,000 or so clones, roughly 90% of them seen once, and the ten largest clones take roughly 0.78%. The source material was peripheral blood. The receptors come from a man in his late teens or twenties with COVID-19, enrolled during active disease.

The V and J genes are TRBV4-1 and TRBJ2-5, with 7 bases matching TRBD1. CDR1 and CDR2 (germline): MGHRA, YSYEKL. With 5 bases clipped from V and 4 bases from J, the junction kept 10 bases outside the gene matches. This CDR3 has 15 residues. CDR3 sequence: CASSVRDRPGETQYF. CDR3 nucleotides: TGCGCCAGCAGCGTAAGGGACAGACCCGGAGAGACCCAGTACTTC.

CDR3 bases: TGTGCCAGCAGCTCACGGGAGACCGGGGAGCTGTTTTTT. Translated: CASSSRETGELFF. The chain has TRBV7-9 and TRBJ2-2; D may be TRBD2 (6 bases). This CDR3 contains 13 residues. V was cut by 4 bases and J by 5 bases, with 8 bases left in between. CDR1 and CDR2 from the germline V gene are SEHNR and FQNEAQ (reference sequence).

CDR3 residues: CASSYSERDTWGLGSLHEQFF. CDR3 nucleotide sequence: TGTGCCAGCAGTTACTCAGAGAGAGACACGTGGGGACTAGGTAGCCTCCATGAGCAGTTCTTC. V and J are TRBV6-2 or TRBV6-3 and TRBJ2-1; 8 bases fit TRBD2. The CDR3 extends over 21 amino acids. Unmatched junction bases numbered 24, after V lost 0 bases and J lost 8 bases. Germline V gene sequence: CDR1 MNHEY, CDR2 SVGEGT.

The chain carries TRBV19 and TRBJ1-5, with 11 bases fitting TRBD1. Germline V lookup: CDR1 LNHDA, CDR2 SQIVND (reference sequence). Trimming took 4 bases from V and 6 from J; bases not matched to a gene: 8. The CDR3 is 16 residues long. The CDR3 DNA reads as TGTGCCAGTAGTAACCAGGACAGGGGGCAGGCTCAGCCCCAGCATTTT. Translating gives CASSNQDRGQAQPQHF.

This chain joins TRBV24-1 and TRBJ2-2; maybe TRBD1 (6 bases). Germline V gene data show CDR1 as KGHDR and CDR2 as SFDVKD. With 8 bases removed from V and 1 base from J, the gap between germline ends came to 7 bases. The CDR3 length is 13 residues. The CDR3 nucleotides are TGTGCCACCATGGGACAGAACACCGGGGAGCTGTTTTTT. Protein: CATMGQNTGELFF.

This sequence joins TRBV7-8 and TRBJ1-1; TRBD1 matches at 8 bases. Trimming at V came to 0 bases and at J to 8 bases, leaving 11 bases not matched to a gene. CDR3 length: 16 residues. The germline gives CDR1 SGHVS, CDR2 FQNEAQ. CDR3 DNA sequence: TGTGCCAGCAGCTTAGCGACCAGGGGGCTTCTTCGGGAAGCTTTCTTT. Protein sequence: CASSLATRGLLREAFF. Filled out from reference TRBV7-8 and TRBJ1-1, the complete variable domain reads GAGVSQSPRYKVAKRGQDVALRCDPISGHVSLFWYQQALGQGPEFLTYFQNEAQLDKSGLPSDRFFAERPEGSVSTLKIQRTQQEDSAVYLCASSLATRGLLREAFFGQGTRLTVV.

This chain uses TRBV7-9 with TRBJ2-3; D uncertain. This CDR3 has 12 residues. Germline V gene data show CDR1 as SEHNR and CDR2 as FQNEAQ (reference sequence). V lost 6 bases and J 5 bases, leaving 9 bases between the germline ends. In DNA form, the CDR3 reads TGTGCCAGCAGACTAACAAAAGATACGCAGTATTTT. It encodes CASRLTKDTQYF.

This chain connects TRBV5-4 to TRBJ2-7; 14 positions match TRBD2. The CDR3 contains 15 residues. CDR1 is SGHNT, CDR2 YYREEE, per germline (reference sequence). V was pared by 4 bases and J by 5 bases, with 5 bases of the junction left unmatched. The CDR3 nucleotides read TGTGCCAGCAGCCTGGGACTAGCGGGAGTAGACGAGCAGTACTTC. Its translation: CASSLGLAGVDEQYF.

Details on this clone: The same CDR3 arises from other DNA sequences in this sample as well. The gene calls are TRBV18 and TRBJ1-1, with D unclear. V shed 3 bases and J shed 3 bases, with 8 bases lying between them. The CDR3 consists of 13 residues. Germline V gives CDR1 KGHSH, CDR2 LQKENI. DNA for the CDR3: TGTGCCAGCTCACCGGCACGTGACACTGAAGCTTTCTTT. The encoded protein is CASSPARDTEAFF.

The chain uses TRBV19 and TRBJ1-1, with D possibly matching TRBD1 (5 bases). Between the trimmed V and J ends, which lost 5 bases and 7 bases, there was a span of 20 bases. The germline gives CDR1 LNHDA, CDR2 SQIVND (reference sequence). The CDR3 covers 15 residues. CDR3 nucleotides: TGTGCCAGTAGTGTCGGGGGAGGTAAATCTAATGAAGCTTTCTTT. The encoded protein is CASSVGGGKSNEAFF.